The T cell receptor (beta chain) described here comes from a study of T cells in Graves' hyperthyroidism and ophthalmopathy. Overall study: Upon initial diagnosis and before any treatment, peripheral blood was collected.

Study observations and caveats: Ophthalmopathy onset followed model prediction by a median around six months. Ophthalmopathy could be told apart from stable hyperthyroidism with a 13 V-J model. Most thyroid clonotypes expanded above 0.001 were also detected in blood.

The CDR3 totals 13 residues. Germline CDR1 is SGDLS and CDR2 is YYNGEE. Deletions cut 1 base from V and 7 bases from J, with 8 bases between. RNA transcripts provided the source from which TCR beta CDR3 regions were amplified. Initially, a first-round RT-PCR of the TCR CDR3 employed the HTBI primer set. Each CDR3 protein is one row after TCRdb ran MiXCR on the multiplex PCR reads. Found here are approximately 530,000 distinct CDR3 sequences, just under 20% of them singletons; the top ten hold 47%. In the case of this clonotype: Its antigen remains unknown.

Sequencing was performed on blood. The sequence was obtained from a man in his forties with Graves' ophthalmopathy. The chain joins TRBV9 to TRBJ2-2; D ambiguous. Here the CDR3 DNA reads TGTGCCAGCAGCGTAACACTCGGCGGGGAGCTGTTTTTT. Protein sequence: CASSVTLGGELFF.